This entry describes one T cell receptor (beta chain). Original data processing: Amplification from reference gene primers served as the basis for estimated nucleated cell counts. Produced via immunoSEQ multiplex PCR; TCRdb's table is partial and in-frame only. The D gene and trimming were derived from the DNA, and the V and J assignments and clone size from that table. The data contain approximately 100,000 clones, about 85% of them singletons. These data are taken from a study of blood T cell repertoires in COVID-19. At the level of the study: Collection of acute and convalescent COVID-19 samples took place in the United States, Italy and Spain. The cDNA or gDNA used as material had been derived from T cells, B-cell-depleted T cells, or PBMCs.

The germline CDR1 and CDR2 sequences are MDHEN and SYDVKM. The CDR3 runs to 14 residues. J lost 5 bases, V lost 4 bases, and 6 bases had no gene match. The chain has TRBV28 and TRBJ1-1; 8 bases are a match to TRBD1. This clonotype was obtained from a man older than 75 with acute or convalescent COVID-19. The sequencing sample was made of peripheral blood. The CDR3: CASSSQGARTEAFF. For the CDR3, the DNA is TGTGCCAGCAGTTCTCAGGGGGCCAGAACTGAAGCTTTCTTT.